These 3 T cell receptor beta chains originate from one sample sequenced in a study of cytomegalovirus exposure and HLA in healthy donors. The study ran its PCR with 60 Vbeta and 13 Jbeta primers. Sequenced by immunoSEQ multiplex PCR; TCRdb stores in-frame clones only, minus some. The table lists about 60,000 clones, 77% of them singletons. The specimen sequenced was PBMCs. The receptors derive from a female donor in good health and CMV-seronegative.

This chain joins TRBV7-8 and TRBJ2-7; TRBD1 agrees at 9 bases. CDR1 and CDR2 from the germline V gene are SGHVS and FQNEAQ. This CDR3 has 12 amino acids. Trimming at V came to 4 bases and at J to 8 bases, leaving 3 bases not matched to a gene. CDR3: CASSSTGGQQYF. CDR3 in DNA: TGTGCCAGCAGCTCGACAGGGGGGCAGCAGTACTTC.

This rearrangement joins TRBV5-5 to TRBJ2-1; tentatively, D is TRBD1 (7 bases). The CDR3 consists of 13 residues. V shed 4 bases and J shed 12 bases, with 17 bases lying between them. CDR1 is SGHKS, CDR2 YYEKEE, per germline (reference sequence). In nucleotides, the CDR3 is TGTGCCAGCAGCGGAGGGGGCTGGGGTGTGCAGTTCTTC. It specifies CASSGGGWGVQFF.

The J gene is TRBJ2-2, the V gene TRBV18; the D gene is possibly TRBD2 (6 bases). There are 16 residues in the CDR3. V was cut by 3 bases and J by 1 base, with 12 bases left in between. The germline CDR1 and CDR2 sequences are KGHSH and LQKENI. DNA for the CDR3: TGTGCCAGCTCACCCGGGGGTGGCAGGAACACCGGGGAGCTGTTTTTT. Protein product: CASSPGGGRNTGELFF.